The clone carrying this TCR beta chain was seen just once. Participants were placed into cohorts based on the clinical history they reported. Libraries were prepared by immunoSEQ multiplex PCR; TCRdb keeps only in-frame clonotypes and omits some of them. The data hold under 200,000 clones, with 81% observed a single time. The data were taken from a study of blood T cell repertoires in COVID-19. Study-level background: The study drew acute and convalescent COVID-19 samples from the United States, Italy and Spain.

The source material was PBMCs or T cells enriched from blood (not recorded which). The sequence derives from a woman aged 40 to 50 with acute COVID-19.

The CDR3 coding sequence is TGTGCCAGCAGCTTATTTGGCTCGGGGAGGGAGCAGTACTTC. It codes for CASSLFGSGREQYF. This sequence joins TRBV7-8 and TRBJ2-7; D is perhaps TRBD2 (6 bases). V gave up 2 bases and J gave up 7 bases, with 15 bases separating them. CDR1 is SGHVS, CDR2 FQNEAQ, per germline. There are 14 residues in the CDR3. Supplemented by reference TRBV7-8 and TRBJ2-7, the full variable domain reads GAGVSQSPRYKVAKRGQDVALRCDPISGHVSLFWYQQALGQGPEFLTYFQNEAQLDKSGLPSDRFFAERPEGSVSTLKIQRTQQEDSAVYLCASSLFGSGREQYFGPGTRLTVT.